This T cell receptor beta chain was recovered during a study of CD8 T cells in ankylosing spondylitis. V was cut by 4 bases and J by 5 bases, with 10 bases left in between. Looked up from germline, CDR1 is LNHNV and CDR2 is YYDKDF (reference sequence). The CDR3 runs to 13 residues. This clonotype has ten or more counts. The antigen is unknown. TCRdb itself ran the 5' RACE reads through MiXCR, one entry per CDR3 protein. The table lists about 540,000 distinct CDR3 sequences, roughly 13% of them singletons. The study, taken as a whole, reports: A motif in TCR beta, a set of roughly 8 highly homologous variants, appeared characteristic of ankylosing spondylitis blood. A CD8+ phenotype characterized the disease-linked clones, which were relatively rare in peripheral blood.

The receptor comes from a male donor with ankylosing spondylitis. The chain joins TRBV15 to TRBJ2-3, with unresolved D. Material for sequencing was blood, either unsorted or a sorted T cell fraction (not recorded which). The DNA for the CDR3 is TGTGCCACCAGCACCCGTCTGGAAGATACGCAGTATTTT. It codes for CATSTRLEDTQYF. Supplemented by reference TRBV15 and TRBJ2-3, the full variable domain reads DAMVIQNPRYQVTQFGKPVTLSCSQTLNHNVMYWYQQKSSQAPKLLFHYYDKDFNNEADTPDNFQSRRPNTSFCFLDIRSPGLGDTAMYLCATSTRLEDTQYFGPGTRLTVL.